This entry describes one T cell receptor (beta chain). The sample belongs to a study of shared clonotypes between healthy human individuals. The data were produced by immunoSEQ multiplex PCR, yet TCRdb's version contains in-frame clones alone and is incomplete. This sample has more than 1,200,000 clones; about 98.5% occur once, and the top ten carry approximately 0.4%. The sequenced sample was naive CD4+ T cells sorted from blood. Noted subset: CD45RA+ positively selected. This TCR was sampled from a man aged 30 to 45 in good health.

The CDR3 reads CASSLVGPRRFF. CDR3 DNA: TGTGCCAGCAGCTTAGTAGGTCCAAGAAGGTTCTTC. The rearrangement links TRBV7-8 to TRBJ2-1; D remains unclear. The CDR3 covers 12 residues. Trimming took 1 base from V and 15 from J, leaving 13 bases between them. Looked up from germline, CDR1 is SGHVS and CDR2 is FQNEAQ. The full variable domain, in which reference TRBV7-8 and TRBJ2-1 provide the parts outside the CDR3, is GAGVSQSPRYKVAKRGQDVALRCDPISGHVSLFWYQQALGQGPEFLTYFQNEAQLDKSGLPSDRFFAERPEGSVSTLKIQRTQQEDSAVYLCASSLVGPRRFFGPGTRLTVL.